This entry describes one TCR beta chain. The antigen remains undetermined. This sample was included in a study of T cell responses to AZD1222 COVID-19 vaccine. Study results and caveats: In a largely white British group with more females than males, clonal diversity was possibly underestimated. The repertoires were collected only after the peak T cell response. Spike-spanning, vaccine-associated CD4 TCRs were dominant at 160-218 and 743-854. Epitopes outside B.1.351 and B.1.1.7 mutated regions reportedly drew nearly half of spike TCRs.

V was trimmed by 7 bases and J by 8 bases, leaving 14 bases between them. Looked up from germline, CDR1 is SGHAT and CDR2 is FQDESV (reference sequence). The CDR3 extends over 13 amino acids. The protocol was immunoSEQ multiplex PCR, while the TCRdb copy is restricted to in-frame clones and leaves out a portion. Of approximately 200,000 clones detected, approximately 91% appear once; the ten largest clones hold 3% to 3.5%. The TCR was taken from an adult who received the AZD1222 COVID-19 vaccine. This chain connects TRBV11-1 to TRBJ1-4, with D unclear. This sample comprised peripheral blood, obtained 28 days after the second AZD1222 dose. This CDR3 reads CASTPSGEEKLFF. CDR3 nucleotide sequence: TGTGCCAGCACCCCCTCTGGTGAAGAAAAACTGTTTTTT.